Detailed here is one T cell receptor beta chain. The germline CDR1 and CDR2 sequences are SGHTA and FQGNSA. The germline V and J ends were trimmed by 3 bases and 1 base, with 7 bases remaining between them. The CDR3 length is 15 residues. Source study methods: It was from reference gene primer amplification that nucleated cell counts were estimated. Sequencing used immunoSEQ multiplex PCR; TCRdb keeps in-frame clones, though not all of them. That table gives V, J and clone size, and the DNA gave D and trimming. Of more than 150,000 clones listed, approximately 91% are singletons. The sample belongs to a study of blood T cell repertoires in COVID-19.

This chain connects TRBV7-2 to TRBJ1-6; perhaps TRBD1 as D (6 bases). The receptor's source is a man aged 50 to 59 with acute or convalescent COVID-19. The specimen sequenced was peripheral blood. Written as DNA, the CDR3 is TGTGCCAGCAGCTTCCAGGGGTCCTATAATTCACCCCTCCACTTT. This encodes CASSFQGSYNSPLHF.